This T cell receptor (beta chain) was documented in a study of human T cells and chemical hapten exposure. About the study: Sensitization employed 2% DPC on approximately 2 cm by approximately 2 cm of upper inner arm skin. Overall study results and limits: No shift was seen in TCRs above 1 in 1000 frequency with DPC sensitization.

Time point noted: patch test 1, 2 weeks after DPC sensitization. Treatment: therapeutic diphenylcyclopropenone sensitization with weekly scalp DPC. From whole blood left unfractionated, total RNA was extracted. Comment on this clonotype: Its specificity is not known.

Germline V gene sequence: CDR1 LGHNA, CDR2 YNFKEQ. This CDR3 region has 19 residues. V was pared by 2 bases and J by 1 base, with 18 bases between. Each CDR3 protein gets one entry after TCRdb re-called the RACE reads with MiXCR. The sample includes under 200,000 distinct CDR3 sequences, more than 12% of them seen just once. This TCR came from a woman between 25 and 40 years old with alopecia areata. Some clones in this sample may be carry-over from other donors' samples. Sequencing was performed on whole blood, taken in connection with sensitization to the hapten diphenylcyclopropenone (DPC). V is TRBV4-2 and J is TRBJ2-6, with a weak D call TRBD1 (6 bases). As DNA, the CDR3 is TGTGCCAGCAGCCAATACCAGGGGCTCTTACCTTCTGGGGCCAACGTCCTGACTTTC. Translating gives CASSQYQGLLPSGANVLTF.